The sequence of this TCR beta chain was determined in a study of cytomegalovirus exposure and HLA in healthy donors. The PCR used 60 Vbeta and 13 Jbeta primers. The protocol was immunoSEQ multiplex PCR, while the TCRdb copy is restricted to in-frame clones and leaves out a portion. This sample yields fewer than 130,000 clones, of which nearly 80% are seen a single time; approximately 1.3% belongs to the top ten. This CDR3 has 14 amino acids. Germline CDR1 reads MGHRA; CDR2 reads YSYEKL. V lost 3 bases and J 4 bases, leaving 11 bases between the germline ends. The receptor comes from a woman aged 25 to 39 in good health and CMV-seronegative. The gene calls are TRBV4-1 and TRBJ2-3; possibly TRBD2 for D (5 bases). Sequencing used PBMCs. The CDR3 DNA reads TGCGCCAGCAGCCATGCTAGCAGACCAGATACGCAGTATTTT. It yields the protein CASSHASRPDTQYF.